These 10 T cell receptor beta chains were all obtained from the same sample, sequenced in a study of cytomegalovirus exposure and HLA in healthy donors. The PCR used 60 Vbeta and 13 Jbeta primers. Only in-frame clones appear in the TCRdb table, and some are missing; sequencing was by immunoSEQ multiplex PCR. The data contain about 60,000 clones, under 85% of them singletons. The specimen sequenced was PBMCs. These receptors were taken from a man aged 45-65 years in good health and CMV-seronegative.

The V and J genes are TRBV28 and TRBJ1-3, with D perhaps TRBD1 (5 bases). In germline, CDR1 is MDHEN, CDR2 SYDVKM. The CDR3 has 16 residues. Trimming removed 5 bases from V and 0 bases from J, with 14 bases in between. CDR3 sequence (DNA): TGTGCCAGCAGTCCCCAGACAGTTCACTCTGGAAACACCATATATTTT. Its protein is CASSPQTVHSGNTIYF.

The V call is TRBV7-2, the J call TRBJ1-6; 9 bases align to TRBD1. With 5 bases clipped from V and 9 bases from J, the junction kept 11 bases outside the gene matches. From germline, CDR1 is SGHTA and CDR2 FQGNSA. This CDR3 spans 16 amino acids. CDR3 in DNA: TGTGCCAGCAGCCCTGCACCGGGACAGGGCTTTTCACCCCTCCACTTT. It encodes CASSPAPGQGFSPLHF.

The V gene is TRBV9, the J gene TRBJ2-7; 8 nucleotides agree with TRBD2. Germline V gene lookup returns CDR1 SGDLS and CDR2 YYNGEE. V shed 0 bases, J shed 3 bases, and the junction held 5 bases outside the gene matches. The CDR3 loop spans 15 amino acids. The CDR3 bases are TGTGCCAGCAGCGTAGGTCTAGCGGGCAACTACGAGCAGTACTTC. Protein: CASSVGLAGNYEQYF.

The V gene is TRBV6-1, the J gene TRBJ1-3, with D unclear. V was trimmed by 3 bases and J by 0 bases, leaving 9 bases between them. The CDR3 length is 15 residues. The germline CDR1 and CDR2 sequences are MNHNS and SASEGT. The DNA of the CDR3 is TGTGCCAGCAGTGATGCGGCTAACTCTGGAAACACCATATATTTT. Its protein product is CASSDAANSGNTIYF.

This clone appeared a few times. The chain links TRBV7-3 to TRBJ2-3, with TRBD2 matching over 8 bases. The CDR3 has 16 residues. CDR1 is SGHTA, CDR2 FQGTGA, per germline. V dropped 0 bases and J dropped 3; count of bases not matched to a gene: 5. Here the CDR3 reads CASSLTRGGGTDTQYF. As DNA, the CDR3 is TGTGCCAGCAGCTTAACTCGGGGGGGAGGGACAGATACGCAGTATTTT.

This clone was seen just once. Its ends do not fully match the called genes, so a read error is possible. The gene calls are TRBV5-1 and TRBJ2-1, with 8 bases fitting TRBD2. In germline, CDR1 is SGHRS, CDR2 YFSETQ. This CDR3 contains 15 residues. The CDR3 spells CASSGSVAGSGEQLF. The CDR3 coding sequence is TGCGCCAGCAGCGGGAGTGTAGCGGGGTCTGGTGAGCAGCTCTTC.

The rearrangement links TRBV11-2 to TRBJ2-6; TRBD1 aligns across 8 bases. CDR3 length: 16 amino acids. CDR1 is SGHAT and CDR2 is FQNNGV in the germline V gene. Germline trimming cut 5 bases from V and 0 bases from J; bases unmatched to any gene: 3. The CDR3 loop is CASSLGQGSGANVLTF. The CDR3 nucleotides read TGTGCCAGCAGCCTAGGACAGGGCTCTGGGGCCAACGTCCTGACTTTC.

The CDR3 nucleotides are TGTGCCAGCAGCAGCAGGGGACTAGCGGGGCCCCAAAACACAGATACGCAGTATTTT. Protein product: CASSSRGLAGPQNTDTQYF. The chain combines TRBV7-3 with TRBJ2-3; TRBD2 matches 13 bases. The CDR3 covers 19 residues. J gave up 2 bases and V 5 bases, and 13 bases lay outside the gene matches. Per germline, CDR1 SGHTA and CDR2 FQGTGA. The entire variable domain, with the rest obtained from reference TRBV7-3 and TRBJ2-3, is as follows: GAGVSQTPSNKVTEKGKYVELRCDPISGHTALYWYRQSLGQGPEFLIYFQGTGAADDSGLPNDRFFAVRPEGSVSTLKIQRTERGDSAVYLCASSSRGLAGPQNTDTQYFGPGTRLTVL.

This clone was seen a handful of times. The chain uses TRBV19 and TRBJ2-5, with D hard to call. The closer fit of TRBJ2-7 to the DNA end suggests the J call may be wrong. The CDR3 has 11 residues. In germline, CDR1 is LNHDA, CDR2 SQIVND (reference sequence). The CDR3 here is CASSNSYEQYF. In nucleotides, the CDR3 is TGTGCCAGTAGTAACAGCTACGAGCAGTACTTC.

For this clone: One end of the junction fails to match germline, which may point to a read error. The chain uses TRBV5-5 and TRBJ1-2, with 8 bases lining up with TRBD1. The CDR3 covers 13 residues. CDR1 and CDR2 (germline): SGHKS, YYEKEE (reference sequence). Here the CDR3 reads CASRLDRVNGYTF. The CDR3 nucleotides are TGTGCCAGCAGGTTGGACAGGGTGAATGGCTACACCTTC.